Here is one T cell receptor beta chain with its context. Its antigen is unidentified. The CDR3 sequence is 15 residues long. The germline CDR1 and CDR2 sequences are ENHRY and SYGVKD. Triplicate sorting captured some 290,000 cells each from every CD8+ T cell subset. The libraries of TRB cDNA were prepared using 5' RACE with UMI labels. TCRdb reworked the 5' RACE reads into one entry per CDR3 protein, no DNA. Its listing shows 130,000 to 150,000 distinct CDR3 sequences. This entry is derived from a study of CXCR3-negative and CXCR3-positive naive CD8 T cells. Findings and caveats of the study: The study found that naive CXCR3-negative and CXCR3-positive cells shared TRBV-TRBJ usage, while memory cells differed. TRB CDR3 hydrophobicity was greater in CXCR3-positive naive cells than in CXCR3-negative naive cells. After cryopreservation, expression of CXCR3 was partially reduced, and most assays were run with fresh PBMCs. Comparably high diversity was seen in both naive subsets, and much lower diversity in memory CD8+ cells.

This chain links TRBV10-3 with TRBJ1-5. Sequenced input: naive CXCR3+ CD8+ T cells from blood. Subset indicated: CD45RO-CCR7+CD27+CD95- naive CD8+ T cells expressing CXCR3 (TNR3+). The clonotype was recovered from a human donor in good health. Some clones in this sample may be carry-over from other donors' samples. CDR3 amino acids: CAISESTGSNQPQHF.